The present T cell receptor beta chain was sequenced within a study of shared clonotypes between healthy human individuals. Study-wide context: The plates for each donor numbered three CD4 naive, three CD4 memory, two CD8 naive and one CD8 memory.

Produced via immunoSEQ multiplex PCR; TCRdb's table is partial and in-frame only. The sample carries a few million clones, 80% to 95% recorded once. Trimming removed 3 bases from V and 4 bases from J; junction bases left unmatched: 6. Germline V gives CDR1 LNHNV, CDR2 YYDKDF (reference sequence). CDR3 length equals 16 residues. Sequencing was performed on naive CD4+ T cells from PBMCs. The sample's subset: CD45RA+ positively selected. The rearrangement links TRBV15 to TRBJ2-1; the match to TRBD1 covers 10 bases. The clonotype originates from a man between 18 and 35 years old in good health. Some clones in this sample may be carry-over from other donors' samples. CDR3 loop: CATSRPRDRGYNEQFF. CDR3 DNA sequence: TGTGCCACCAGCAGGCCGCGGGACAGGGGTTACAATGAGCAGTTCTTC.